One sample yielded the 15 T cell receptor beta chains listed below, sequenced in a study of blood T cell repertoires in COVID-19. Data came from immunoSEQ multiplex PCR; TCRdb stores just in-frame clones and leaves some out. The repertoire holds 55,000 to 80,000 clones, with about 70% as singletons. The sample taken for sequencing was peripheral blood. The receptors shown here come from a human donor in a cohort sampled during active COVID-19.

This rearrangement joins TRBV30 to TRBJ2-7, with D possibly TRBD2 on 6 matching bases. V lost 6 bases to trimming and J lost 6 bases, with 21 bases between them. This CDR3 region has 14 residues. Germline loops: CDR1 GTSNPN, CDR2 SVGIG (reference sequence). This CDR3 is CACSRWEALTEQYF. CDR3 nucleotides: TGTGCCTGCTCCCGGTGGGAGGCGTTGACCGAGCAGTACTTC.

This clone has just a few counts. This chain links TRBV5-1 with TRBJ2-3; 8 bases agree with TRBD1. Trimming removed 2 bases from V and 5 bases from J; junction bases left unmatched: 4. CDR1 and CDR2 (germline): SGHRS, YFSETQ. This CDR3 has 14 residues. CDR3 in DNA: TGCGCCAGCAGCTTAGGACAGGGCAGAGATACGCAGTATTTT. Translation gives CASSLGQGRDTQYF.

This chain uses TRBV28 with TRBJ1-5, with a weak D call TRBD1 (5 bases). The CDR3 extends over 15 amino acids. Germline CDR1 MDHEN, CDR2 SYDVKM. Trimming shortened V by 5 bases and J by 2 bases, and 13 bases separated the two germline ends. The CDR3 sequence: CASSPPGGGNQPQHF. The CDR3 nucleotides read TGTGCCAGCAGTCCCCCGGGGGGGGGCAATCAGCCCCAGCATTTT.

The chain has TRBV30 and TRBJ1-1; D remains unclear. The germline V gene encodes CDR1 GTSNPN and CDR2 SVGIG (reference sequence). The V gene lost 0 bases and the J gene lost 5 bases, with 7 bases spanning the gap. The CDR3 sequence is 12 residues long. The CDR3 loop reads CAWSVLDTEAFF. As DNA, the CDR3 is TGTGCCTGGAGTGTACTAGATACTGAAGCTTTCTTT.

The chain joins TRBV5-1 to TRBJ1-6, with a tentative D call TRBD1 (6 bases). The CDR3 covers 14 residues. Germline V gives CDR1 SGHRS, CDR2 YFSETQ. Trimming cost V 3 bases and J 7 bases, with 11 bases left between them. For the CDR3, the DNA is TGCGCCAGCAGCTCCGGGACACTGAATTCACCCCTCCACTTT. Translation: CASSSGTLNSPLHF.

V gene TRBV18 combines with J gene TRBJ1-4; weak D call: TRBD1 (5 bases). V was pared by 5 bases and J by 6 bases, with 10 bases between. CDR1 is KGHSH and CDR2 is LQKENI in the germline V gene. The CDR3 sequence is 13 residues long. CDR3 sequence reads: CASSLGVYEKLFF. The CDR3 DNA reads TGTGCCAGCTCATTAGGGGTCTATGAAAAACTGTTTTTT.

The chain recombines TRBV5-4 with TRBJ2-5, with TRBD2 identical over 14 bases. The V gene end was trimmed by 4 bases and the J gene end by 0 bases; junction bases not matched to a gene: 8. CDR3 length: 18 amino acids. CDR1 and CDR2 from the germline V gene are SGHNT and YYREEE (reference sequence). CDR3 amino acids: CASSPGLAGVLNQETQYF. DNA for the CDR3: TGTGCCAGCAGCCCGGGACTAGCGGGGGTCCTAAACCAAGAGACCCAGTACTTC.

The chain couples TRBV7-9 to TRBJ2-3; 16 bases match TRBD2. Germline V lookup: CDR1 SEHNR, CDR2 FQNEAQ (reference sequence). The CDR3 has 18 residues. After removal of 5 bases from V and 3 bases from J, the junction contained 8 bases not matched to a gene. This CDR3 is CASSTGTSGGALTDTQYF. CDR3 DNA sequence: TGTGCCAGCAGCACCGGGACTAGCGGGGGGGCTTTAACAGATACGCAGTATTTT. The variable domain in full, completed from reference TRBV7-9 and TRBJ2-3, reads DTGVSQNPRHKITKRGQNVTFRCDPISEHNRLYWYRQTLGQGPEFLTYFQNEAQLEKSRLLSDRFSAERPKGSFSTLEIQRTEQGDSAMYLCASSTGTSGGALTDTQYFGPGTRLTVL.

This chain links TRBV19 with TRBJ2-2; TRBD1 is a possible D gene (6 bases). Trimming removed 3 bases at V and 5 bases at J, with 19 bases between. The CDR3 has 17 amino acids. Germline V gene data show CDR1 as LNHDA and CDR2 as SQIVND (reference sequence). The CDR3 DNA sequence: TGTGCCAGTAGTATTGCAGGGCCAACGAGGGGGACCGGGGAGCTGTTTTTT. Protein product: CASSIAGPTRGTGELFF.

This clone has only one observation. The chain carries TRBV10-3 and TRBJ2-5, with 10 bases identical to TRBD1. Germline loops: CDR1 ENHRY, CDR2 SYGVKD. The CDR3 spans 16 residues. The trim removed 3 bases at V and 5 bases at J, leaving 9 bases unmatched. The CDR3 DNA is TGTGCCATCAGTGAAACCGGGACAGGGGCATCGGAGACCCAGTACTTC. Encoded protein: CAISETGTGASETQYF.

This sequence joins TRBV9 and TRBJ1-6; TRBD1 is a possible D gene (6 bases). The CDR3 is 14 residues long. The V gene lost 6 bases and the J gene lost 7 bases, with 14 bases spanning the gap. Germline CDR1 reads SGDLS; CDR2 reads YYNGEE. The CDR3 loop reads CASTVGALNSPLHF. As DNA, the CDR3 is TGTGCCAGCACCGTGGGGGCGTTAAATTCACCCCTCCACTTT.

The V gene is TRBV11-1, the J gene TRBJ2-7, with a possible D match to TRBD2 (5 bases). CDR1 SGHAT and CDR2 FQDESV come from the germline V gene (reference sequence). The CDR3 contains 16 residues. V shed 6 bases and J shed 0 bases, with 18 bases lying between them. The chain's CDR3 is CASSFGVGVTSYEQYF. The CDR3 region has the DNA TGTGCCAGCAGTTTCGGGGTCGGGGTCACCTCCTACGAGCAGTACTTC. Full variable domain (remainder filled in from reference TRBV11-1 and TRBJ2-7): EAEVAQSPRYKITEKSQAVAFWCDPISGHATLYWYRQILGQGPELLVQFQDESVVDDSQLPKDRFSAERLKGVDSTLKIQPAELGDSAMYLCASSFGVGVTSYEQYFGPGTRLTVT.

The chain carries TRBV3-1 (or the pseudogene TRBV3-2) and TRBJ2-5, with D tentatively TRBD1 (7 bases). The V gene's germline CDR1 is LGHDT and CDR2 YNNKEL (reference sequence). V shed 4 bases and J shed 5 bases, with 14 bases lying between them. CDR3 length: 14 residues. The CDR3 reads CASSPPGGSETQYF. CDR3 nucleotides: TGTGCCAGCAGCCCCCCAGGGGGGTCGGAGACCCAGTACTTC.

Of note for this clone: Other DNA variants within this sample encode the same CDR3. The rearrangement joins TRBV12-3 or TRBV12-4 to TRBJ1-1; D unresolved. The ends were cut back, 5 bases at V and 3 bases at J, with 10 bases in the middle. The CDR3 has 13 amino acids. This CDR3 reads CASSRLRDTEAFF. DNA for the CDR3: TGTGCCAGCAGTCGCCTGCGGGACACTGAAGCTTTCTTT.

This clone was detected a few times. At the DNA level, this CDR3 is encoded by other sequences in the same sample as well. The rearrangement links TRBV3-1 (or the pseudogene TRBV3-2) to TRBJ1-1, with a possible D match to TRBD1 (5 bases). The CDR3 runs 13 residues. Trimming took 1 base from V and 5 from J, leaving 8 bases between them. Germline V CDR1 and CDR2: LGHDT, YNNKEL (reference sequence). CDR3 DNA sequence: TGTGCCAGCAGCCAAGGTCGGGGGACTGAAGCTTTCTTT. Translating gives CASSQGRGTEAFF.